This TCR beta chain was found in a study of graft-versus-host responses after intestinal transplantation. For the study at large: Recipients underwent multivisceral, liver-intestinal, or isolated intestinal transplants. Study-wide results and limits: When patients had graft-donor T cell macrochimerism, their allografts held high graft-versus-host to host-versus-graft clonal ratios.

Points on this clone: Its antigen is not known.

Libraries were prepared by immunoSEQ multiplex PCR; TCRdb keeps only in-frame clonotypes and omits some of them. The repertoire holds 20,000 or so clones, 90% seen once, with more than 1.5% in the top ten. The sequencing used PBMCs, collected around 350 days after transplant. This TCR was sampled from a human patient who received an intestinal transplant, so some T cells may come from the graft donor.

CDR3 DNA: TGTGCCAGCAGCTCCCGGATAACAGATACGCAGTATTTT. Protein product: CASSSRITDTQYF. The J gene is TRBJ2-3, the V gene TRBV11-3; no clear D. Germline V gene lookup returns CDR1 SGHNT and CDR2 YENEEA. This CDR3 has 13 residues. V was trimmed by 4 bases and J by 3 bases, leaving 8 bases between them.